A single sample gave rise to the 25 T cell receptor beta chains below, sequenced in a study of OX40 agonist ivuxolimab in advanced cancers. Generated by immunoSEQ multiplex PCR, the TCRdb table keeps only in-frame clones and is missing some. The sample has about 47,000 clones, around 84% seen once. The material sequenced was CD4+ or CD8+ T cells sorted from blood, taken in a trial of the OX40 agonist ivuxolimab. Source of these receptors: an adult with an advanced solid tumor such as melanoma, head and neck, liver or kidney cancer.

CDR3 DNA: TGCGCCAGCAGCTTGGAGCCCTACGAGCAGTACTTC. This gives the protein CASSLEPYEQYF. V usage is TRBV5-1 and J usage is TRBJ2-7, with D unclear. Per the germline V gene, CDR1 is SGHRS and CDR2 is YFSETQ. This CDR3 has 12 residues. Trimming left V 0 bases short and J 2 bases short, with 3 bases between.

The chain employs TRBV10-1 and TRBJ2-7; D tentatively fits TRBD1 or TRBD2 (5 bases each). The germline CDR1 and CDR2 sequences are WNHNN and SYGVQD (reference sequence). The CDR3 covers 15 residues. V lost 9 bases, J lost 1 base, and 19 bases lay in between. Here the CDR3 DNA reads TGCGCCAGAACCACTCCCGGGACGGAGTCCTACGAGCAGTACTTC. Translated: CARTTPGTESYEQYF.

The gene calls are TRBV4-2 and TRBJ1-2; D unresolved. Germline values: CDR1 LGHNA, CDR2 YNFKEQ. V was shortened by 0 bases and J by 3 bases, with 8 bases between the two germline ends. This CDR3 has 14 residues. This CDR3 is CASSQEGMYYGYTF. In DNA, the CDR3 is TGTGCCAGCAGCCAAGAGGGGATGTACTATGGCTACACCTTC.

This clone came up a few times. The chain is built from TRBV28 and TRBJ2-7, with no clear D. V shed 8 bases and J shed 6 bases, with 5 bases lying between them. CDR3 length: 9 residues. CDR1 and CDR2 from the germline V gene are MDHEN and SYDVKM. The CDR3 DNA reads TGTGCCAGCGGCCCCGAGCAGTACTTC. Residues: CASGPEQYF.

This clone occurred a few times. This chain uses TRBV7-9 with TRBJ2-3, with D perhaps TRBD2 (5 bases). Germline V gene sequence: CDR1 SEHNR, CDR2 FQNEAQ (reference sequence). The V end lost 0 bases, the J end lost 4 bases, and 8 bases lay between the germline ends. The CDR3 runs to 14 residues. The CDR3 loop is CASSLAGVADTQYF. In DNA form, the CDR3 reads TGTGCCAGCAGCTTAGCGGGAGTGGCAGATACGCAGTATTTT.

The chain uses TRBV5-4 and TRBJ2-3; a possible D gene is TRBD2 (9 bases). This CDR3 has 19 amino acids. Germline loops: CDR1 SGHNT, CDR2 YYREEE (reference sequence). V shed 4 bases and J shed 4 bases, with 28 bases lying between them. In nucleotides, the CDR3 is TGTGCCAGCAGCCCGGGACAGGTGGGCGGGAGGGGCGAACCAGATACGCAGTATTTT. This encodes CASSPGQVGGRGEPDTQYF.

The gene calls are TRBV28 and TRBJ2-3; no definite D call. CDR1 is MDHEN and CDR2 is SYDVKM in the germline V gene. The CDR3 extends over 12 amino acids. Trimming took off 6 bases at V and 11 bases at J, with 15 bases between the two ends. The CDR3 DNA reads TGTGCCAGCAGCCCGTTGAGGCTTCGGCAGTATTTT. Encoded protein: CASSPLRLRQYF.

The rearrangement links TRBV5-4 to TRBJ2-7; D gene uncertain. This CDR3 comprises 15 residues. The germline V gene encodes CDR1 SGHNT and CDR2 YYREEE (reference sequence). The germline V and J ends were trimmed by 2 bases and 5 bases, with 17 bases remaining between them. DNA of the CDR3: TGTGCCAGCAGCTTAGGGTACGGCCTAGGAAACGAGCAGTACTTC. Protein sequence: CASSLGYGLGNEQYF.

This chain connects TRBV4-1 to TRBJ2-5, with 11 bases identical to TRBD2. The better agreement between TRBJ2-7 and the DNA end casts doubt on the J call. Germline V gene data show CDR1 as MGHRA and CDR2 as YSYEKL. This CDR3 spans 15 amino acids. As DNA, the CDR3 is TGCGCCAGCAGCCAAGGGACTAGCGGGCCTTTCGAGCAGTACTTC. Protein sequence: CASSQGTSGPFEQYF.

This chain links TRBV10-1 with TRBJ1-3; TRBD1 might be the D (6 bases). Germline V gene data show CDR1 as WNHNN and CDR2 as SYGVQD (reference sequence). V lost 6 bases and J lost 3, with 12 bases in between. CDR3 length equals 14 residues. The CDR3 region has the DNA TGCGCCAGCAGGGAAAACAGGGATGGAAACACCATATATTTT. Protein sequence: CASRENRDGNTIYF.

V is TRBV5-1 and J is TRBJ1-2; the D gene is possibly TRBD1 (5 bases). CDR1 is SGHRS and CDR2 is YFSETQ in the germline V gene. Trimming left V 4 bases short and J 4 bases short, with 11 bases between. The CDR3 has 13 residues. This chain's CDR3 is CASSPDTGYGYTF. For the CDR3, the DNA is TGCGCCAGCAGCCCGGACACTGGCTATGGCTACACCTTC.

CDR3 nucleotide sequence: TGTGCCAGCGTTAAAGGACAGGGCTCTGGAAACACCATATATTTT. Translation gives CASVKGQGSGNTIYF. This sequence joins TRBV19 and TRBJ1-3, with TRBD1 matching over 8 bases. This CDR3 region has 15 residues. V gave up 9 bases and J gave up 0 bases; unmatched junction bases: 7. Germline CDR1 reads LNHDA; CDR2 reads SQIVND (reference sequence).

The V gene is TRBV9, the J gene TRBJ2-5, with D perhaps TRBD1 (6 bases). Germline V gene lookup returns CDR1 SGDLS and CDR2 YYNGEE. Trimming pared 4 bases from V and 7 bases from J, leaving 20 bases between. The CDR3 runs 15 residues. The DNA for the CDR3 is TGTGCCAGCAGCCCCCTCGCGTGGGGGCGTTCGACCCAGTACTTC. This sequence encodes CASSPLAWGRSTQYF. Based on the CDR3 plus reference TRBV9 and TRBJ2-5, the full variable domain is DSGVTQTPKHLITATGQRVTLRCSPRSGDLSVYWYQQSLDQGLQFLIQYYNGEERAKGNILERFSAQQFPDLHSELNLSSLELGDSALYFCASSPLAWGRSTQYFGPGTRLLVL.

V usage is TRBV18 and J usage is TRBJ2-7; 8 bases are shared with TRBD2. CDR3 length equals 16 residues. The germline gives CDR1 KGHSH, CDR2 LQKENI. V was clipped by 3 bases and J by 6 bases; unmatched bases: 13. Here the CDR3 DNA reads TGTGCCAGCTCACCTTCTTCCGGGACTAGTTATGGCGAGCAGTACTTC. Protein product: CASSPSSGTSYGEQYF.

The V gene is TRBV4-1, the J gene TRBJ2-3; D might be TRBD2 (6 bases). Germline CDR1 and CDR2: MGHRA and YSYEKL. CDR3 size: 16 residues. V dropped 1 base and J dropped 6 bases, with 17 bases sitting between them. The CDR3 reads CASSQVVTGEGDTQYF. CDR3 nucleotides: TGCGCCAGCAGCCAAGTCGTGACGGGAGAAGGGGATACGCAGTATTTT.

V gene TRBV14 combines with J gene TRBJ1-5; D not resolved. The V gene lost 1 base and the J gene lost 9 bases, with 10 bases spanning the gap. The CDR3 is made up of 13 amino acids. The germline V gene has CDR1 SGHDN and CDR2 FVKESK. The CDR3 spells CASSQGGGLPQHF. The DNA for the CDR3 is TGTGCCAGCAGCCAAGGAGGAGGTCTGCCCCAGCATTTT.

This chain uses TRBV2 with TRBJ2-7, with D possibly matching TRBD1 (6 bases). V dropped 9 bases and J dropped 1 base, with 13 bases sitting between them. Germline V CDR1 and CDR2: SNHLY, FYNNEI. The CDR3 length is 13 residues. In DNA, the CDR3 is TGTGCCAGTGACCGGGACACATCCTACGAGCAGTACTTC. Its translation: CASDRDTSYEQYF.

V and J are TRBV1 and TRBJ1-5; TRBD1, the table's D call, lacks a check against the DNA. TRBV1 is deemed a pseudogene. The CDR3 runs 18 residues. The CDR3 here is CTSSQDYRRMYSNQPQHF. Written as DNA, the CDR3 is TGCACCAGCAGCCAGGATTACAGGCGGATGTATAGCAATCAGCCCCAGCATTTT.

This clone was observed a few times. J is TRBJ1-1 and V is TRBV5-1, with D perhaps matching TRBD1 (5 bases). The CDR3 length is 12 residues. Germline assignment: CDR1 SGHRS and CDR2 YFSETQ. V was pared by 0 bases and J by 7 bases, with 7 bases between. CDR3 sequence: CASSLGTNEAFF. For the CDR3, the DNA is TGCGCCAGCAGCTTGGGGACAAATGAAGCTTTCTTT. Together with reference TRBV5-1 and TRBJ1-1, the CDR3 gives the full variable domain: KAGVTQTPRYLIKTRGQQVTLSCSPISGHRSVSWYQQTPGQGLQFLFEYFSETQRNKGNFPGRFSGRQFSNSRSEMNVSTLELGDSALYLCASSLGTNEAFFGQGTRLTVV.

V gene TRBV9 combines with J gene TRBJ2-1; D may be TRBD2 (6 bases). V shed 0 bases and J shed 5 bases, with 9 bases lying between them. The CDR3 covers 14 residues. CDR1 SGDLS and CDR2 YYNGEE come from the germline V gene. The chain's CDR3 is CASSVGRADNEQFF. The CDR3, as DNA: TGTGCCAGCAGCGTAGGGAGGGCCGACAATGAGCAGTTCTTC.

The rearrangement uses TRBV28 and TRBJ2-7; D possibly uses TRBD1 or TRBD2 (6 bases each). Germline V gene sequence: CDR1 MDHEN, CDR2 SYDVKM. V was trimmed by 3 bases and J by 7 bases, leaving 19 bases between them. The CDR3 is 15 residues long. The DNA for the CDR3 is TGTGCCAGCAGTTTGGGGGGCGGTCTTCCCTTAGAGCAGTACTTC. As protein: CASSLGGGLPLEQYF.

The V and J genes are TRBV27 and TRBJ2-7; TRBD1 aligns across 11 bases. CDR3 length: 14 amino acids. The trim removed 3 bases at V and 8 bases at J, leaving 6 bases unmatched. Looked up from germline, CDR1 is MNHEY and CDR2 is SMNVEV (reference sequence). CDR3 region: CASSFRDRGLKQYF. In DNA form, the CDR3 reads TGTGCCAGCAGTTTCCGGGACAGGGGGTTAAAGCAGTACTTC.

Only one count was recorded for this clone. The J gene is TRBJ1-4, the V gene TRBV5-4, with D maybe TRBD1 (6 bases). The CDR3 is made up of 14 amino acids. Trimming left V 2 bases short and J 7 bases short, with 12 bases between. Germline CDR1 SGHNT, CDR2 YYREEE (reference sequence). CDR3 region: CASSLGGVGEKLFF. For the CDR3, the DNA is TGTGCCAGCAGCTTAGGGGGTGTCGGTGAAAAACTGTTTTTT.

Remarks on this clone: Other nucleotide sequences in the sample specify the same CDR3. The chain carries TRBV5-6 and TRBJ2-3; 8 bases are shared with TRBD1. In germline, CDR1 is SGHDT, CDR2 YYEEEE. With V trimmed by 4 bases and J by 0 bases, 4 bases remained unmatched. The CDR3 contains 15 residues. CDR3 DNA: TGTGCCAGCAGCCTGAGGACAGGGAGCACAGATACGCAGTATTTT. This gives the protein CASSLRTGSTDTQYF.

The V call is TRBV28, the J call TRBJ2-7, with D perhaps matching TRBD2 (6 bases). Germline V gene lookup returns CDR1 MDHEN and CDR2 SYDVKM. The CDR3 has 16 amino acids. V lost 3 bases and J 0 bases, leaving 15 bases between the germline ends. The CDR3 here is CASSFHLAVLSYEQYF. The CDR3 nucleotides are TGTGCCAGCAGTTTCCACTTAGCGGTACTCTCCTACGAGCAGTACTTC.